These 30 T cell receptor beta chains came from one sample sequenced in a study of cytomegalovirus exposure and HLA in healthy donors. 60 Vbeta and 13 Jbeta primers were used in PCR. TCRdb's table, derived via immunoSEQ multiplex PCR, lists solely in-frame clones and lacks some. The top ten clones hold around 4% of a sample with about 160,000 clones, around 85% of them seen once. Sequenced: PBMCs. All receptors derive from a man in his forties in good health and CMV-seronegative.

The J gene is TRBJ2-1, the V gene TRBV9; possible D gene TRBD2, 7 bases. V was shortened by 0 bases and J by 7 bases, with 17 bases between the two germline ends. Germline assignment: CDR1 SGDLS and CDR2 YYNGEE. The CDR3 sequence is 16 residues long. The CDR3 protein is CASSVGGGLTRNEQFF. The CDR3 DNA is TGTGCCAGCAGCGTAGGAGGGGGACTAACAAGGAATGAGCAGTTCTTC.

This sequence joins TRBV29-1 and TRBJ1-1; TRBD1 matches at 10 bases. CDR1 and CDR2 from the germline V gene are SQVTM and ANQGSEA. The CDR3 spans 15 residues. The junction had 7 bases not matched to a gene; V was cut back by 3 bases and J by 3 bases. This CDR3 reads CSVDDRGRGDTEAFF. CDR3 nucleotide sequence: TGCAGCGTTGACGACAGGGGGCGCGGAGACACTGAAGCTTTCTTT.

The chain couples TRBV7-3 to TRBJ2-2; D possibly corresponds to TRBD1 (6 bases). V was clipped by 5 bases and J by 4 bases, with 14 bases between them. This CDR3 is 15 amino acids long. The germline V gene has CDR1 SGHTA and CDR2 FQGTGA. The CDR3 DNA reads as TGTGCCAGCAGCCTTTCAACAGGGTCCACCGGGGAGCTGTTTTTT. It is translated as CASSLSTGSTGELFF. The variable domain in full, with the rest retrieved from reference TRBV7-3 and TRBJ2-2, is GAGVSQTPSNKVTEKGKYVELRCDPISGHTALYWYRQSLGQGPEFLIYFQGTGAADDSGLPNDRFFAVRPEGSVSTLKIQRTERGDSAVYLCASSLSTGSTGELFFGEGSRLTVL.

This CDR3 reads CASSLTASNTEAFF. In DNA form, the CDR3 reads TGTGCCAGCAGCTTGACAGCCTCGAACACTGAAGCTTTCTTT. This chain joins TRBV5-4 and TRBJ1-1; D gene unclear. The CDR3 contains 14 residues. V lost 1 base to trimming and J lost 1 base, with 8 bases between them. Germline V gene lookup returns CDR1 SGHNT and CDR2 YYREEE (reference sequence).

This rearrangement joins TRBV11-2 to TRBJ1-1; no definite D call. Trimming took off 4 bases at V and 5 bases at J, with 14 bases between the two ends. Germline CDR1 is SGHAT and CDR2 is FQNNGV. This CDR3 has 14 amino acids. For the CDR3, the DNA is TGTGCCAGCAGCTCATTCGGGTTTGGGACTGAAGCTTTCTTT. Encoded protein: CASSSFGFGTEAFF.

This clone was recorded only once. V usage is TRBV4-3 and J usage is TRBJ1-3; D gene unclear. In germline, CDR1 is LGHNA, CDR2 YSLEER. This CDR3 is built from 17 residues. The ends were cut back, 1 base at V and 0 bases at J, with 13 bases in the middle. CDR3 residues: CASSQGALTLSGNTIYF. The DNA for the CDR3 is TGCGCCAGCAGCCAAGGGGCCCTTACCCTCTCTGGAAACACCATATATTTT.

CDR3 nucleotides: TGTGCCAGCTCACCACAACTAGCGGGGGGCACAGATACGCAGTATTTT. Its protein product is CASSPQLAGGTDTQYF. This chain links TRBV18 with TRBJ2-3; 11 nucleotides agree with TRBD2. The CDR3 is 16 residues long. CDR1 KGHSH and CDR2 LQKENI come from the germline V gene. The V segment lost 1 base and the J segment 1 base; nucleotides outside the gene matches: 1.

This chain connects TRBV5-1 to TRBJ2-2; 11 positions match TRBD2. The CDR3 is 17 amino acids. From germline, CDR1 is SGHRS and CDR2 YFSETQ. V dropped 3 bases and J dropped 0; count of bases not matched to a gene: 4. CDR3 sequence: CASSSGLAGTNTGELFF. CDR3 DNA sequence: TGCGCCAGCAGCTCCGGACTAGCGGGTACGAACACCGGGGAGCTGTTTTTT. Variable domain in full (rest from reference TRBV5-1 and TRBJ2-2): KAGVTQTPRYLIKTRGQQVTLSCSPISGHRSVSWYQQTPGQGLQFLFEYFSETQRNKGNFPGRFSGRQFSNSRSEMNVSTLELGDSALYLCASSSGLAGTNTGELFFGEGSRLTVL.

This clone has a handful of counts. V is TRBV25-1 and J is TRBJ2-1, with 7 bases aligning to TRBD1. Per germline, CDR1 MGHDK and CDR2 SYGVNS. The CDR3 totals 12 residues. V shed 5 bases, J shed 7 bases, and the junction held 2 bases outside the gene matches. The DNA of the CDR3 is TGTGCCAGCAGTTTACAGGGGAATGAGCAGTTCTTC. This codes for CASSLQGNEQFF.

The CDR3 here is CATSRDRNSNQPQHF. The CDR3 DNA sequence: TGTGCCACCAGCAGGGACAGAAATAGCAATCAGCCCCAGCATTTT. The chain joins TRBV15 to TRBJ1-5; a weak D match, TRBD1 (6 bases). This CDR3 contains 15 residues. V gave up 3 bases and J gave up 0 bases, with 9 bases separating them. Germline V lookup: CDR1 LNHNV, CDR2 YYDKDF (reference sequence).

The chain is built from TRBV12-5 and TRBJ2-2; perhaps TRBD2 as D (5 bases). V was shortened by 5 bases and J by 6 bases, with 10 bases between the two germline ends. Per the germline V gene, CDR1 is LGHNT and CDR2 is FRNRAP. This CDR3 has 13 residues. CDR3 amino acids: CASGTGLPGELFF. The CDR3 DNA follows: TGTGCTAGTGGTACCGGACTGCCCGGGGAGCTGTTTTTT.

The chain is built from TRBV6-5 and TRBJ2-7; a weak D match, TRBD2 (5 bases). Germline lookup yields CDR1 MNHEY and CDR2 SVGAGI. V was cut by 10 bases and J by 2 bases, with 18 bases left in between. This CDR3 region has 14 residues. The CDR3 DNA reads TGTGCCACTACCAAGACCCGGGAAACCTACGAGCAGTACTTC. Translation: CATTKTRETYEQYF.

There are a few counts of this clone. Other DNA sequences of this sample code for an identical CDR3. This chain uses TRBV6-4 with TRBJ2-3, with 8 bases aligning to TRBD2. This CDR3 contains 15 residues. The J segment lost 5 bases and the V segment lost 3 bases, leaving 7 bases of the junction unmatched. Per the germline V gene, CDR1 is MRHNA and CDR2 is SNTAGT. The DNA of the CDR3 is TGTGCCAGCAGTGAGTACGGGGGGGCCTTAGATACGCAGTATTTT. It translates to CASSEYGGALDTQYF.

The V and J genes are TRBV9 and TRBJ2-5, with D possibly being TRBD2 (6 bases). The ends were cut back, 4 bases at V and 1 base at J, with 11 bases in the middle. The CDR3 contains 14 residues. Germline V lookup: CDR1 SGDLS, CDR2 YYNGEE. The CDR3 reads CASSPSGAQETQYF. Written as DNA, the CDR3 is TGTGCCAGCAGCCCCTCGGGAGCCCAAGAGACCCAGTACTTC. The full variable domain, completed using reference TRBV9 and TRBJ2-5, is DSGVTQTPKHLITATGQRVTLRCSPRSGDLSVYWYQQSLDQGLQFLIQYYNGEERAKGNILERFSAQQFPDLHSELNLSSLELGDSALYFCASSPSGAQETQYFGPGTRLLVL.

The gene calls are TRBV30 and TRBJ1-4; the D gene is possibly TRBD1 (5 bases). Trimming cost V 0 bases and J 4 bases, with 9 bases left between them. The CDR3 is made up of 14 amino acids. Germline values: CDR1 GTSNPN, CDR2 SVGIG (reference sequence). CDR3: CAWSVPGNNEKLFF. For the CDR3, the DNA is TGTGCCTGGAGTGTACCAGGGAATAATGAAAAACTGTTTTTT.

In DNA form, the CDR3 reads TGCGCCAGCAAAAGGGGGATCGACACTGAAGCTTTCTTT. Protein sequence: CASKRGIDTEAFF. The chain couples TRBV10-1 to TRBJ1-1, with D perhaps matching TRBD1 (6 bases). V lost 7 bases, J lost 3 bases, and 12 bases lay in between. The CDR3 contains 13 residues. Germline-derived CDR1 and CDR2 are WNHNN and SYGVQD (reference sequence).

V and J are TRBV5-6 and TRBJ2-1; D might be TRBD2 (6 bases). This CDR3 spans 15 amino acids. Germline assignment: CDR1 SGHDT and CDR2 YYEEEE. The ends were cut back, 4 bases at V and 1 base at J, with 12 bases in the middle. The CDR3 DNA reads TGTGCCAGCAGCCTTAACGGGGGTTCCTACAATGAGCAGTTCTTC. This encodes CASSLNGGSYNEQFF.

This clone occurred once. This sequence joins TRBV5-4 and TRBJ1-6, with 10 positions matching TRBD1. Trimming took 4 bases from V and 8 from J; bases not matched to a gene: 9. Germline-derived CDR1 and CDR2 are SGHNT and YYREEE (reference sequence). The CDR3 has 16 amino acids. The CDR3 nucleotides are TGTGCCAGCAGCCCCGAACCGACAGGGGGCTATTCACCCCTCCACTTT. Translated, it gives CASSPEPTGGYSPLHF.

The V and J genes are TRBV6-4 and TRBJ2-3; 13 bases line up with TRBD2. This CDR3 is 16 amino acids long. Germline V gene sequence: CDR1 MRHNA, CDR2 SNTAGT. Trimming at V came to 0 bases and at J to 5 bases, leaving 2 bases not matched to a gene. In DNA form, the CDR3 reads TGTGCCAGCAGTGACTCGACTAGCGGGGGGTTAGATACGCAGTATTTT. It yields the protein CASSDSTSGGLDTQYF.

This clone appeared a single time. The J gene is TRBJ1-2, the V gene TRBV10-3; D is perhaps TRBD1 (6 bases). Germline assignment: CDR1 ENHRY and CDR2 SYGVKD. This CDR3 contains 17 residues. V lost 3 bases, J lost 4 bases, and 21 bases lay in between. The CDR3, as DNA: TGTGCCATCAGTGAACCCCTCGGACAGAGGGATCTCTATGGCTACACCTTC. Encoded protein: CAISEPLGQRDLYGYTF.

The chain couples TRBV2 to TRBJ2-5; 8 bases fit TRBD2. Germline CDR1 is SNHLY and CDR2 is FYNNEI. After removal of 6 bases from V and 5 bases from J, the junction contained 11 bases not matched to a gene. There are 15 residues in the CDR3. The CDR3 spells CASRGSGGERETQYF. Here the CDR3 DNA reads TGTGCCAGCAGAGGAAGCGGGGGCGAGAGGGAGACCCAGTACTTC.

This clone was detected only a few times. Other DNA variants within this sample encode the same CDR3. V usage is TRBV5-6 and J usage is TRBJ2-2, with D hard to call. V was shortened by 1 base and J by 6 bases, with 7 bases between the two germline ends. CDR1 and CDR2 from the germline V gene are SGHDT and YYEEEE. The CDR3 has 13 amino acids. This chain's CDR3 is CASSLSGPGELFF. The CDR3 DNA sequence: TGTGCCAGCAGCTTGTCGGGTCCCGGGGAGCTGTTTTTT. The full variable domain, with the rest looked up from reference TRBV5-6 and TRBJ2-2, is DAGVTQSPTHLIKTRGQQVTLRCSPKSGHDTVSWYQQALGQGPQFIFQYYEEEERQRGNFPDRFSGHQFPNYSSELNVNALLLGDSALYLCASSLSGPGELFFGEGSRLTVL.

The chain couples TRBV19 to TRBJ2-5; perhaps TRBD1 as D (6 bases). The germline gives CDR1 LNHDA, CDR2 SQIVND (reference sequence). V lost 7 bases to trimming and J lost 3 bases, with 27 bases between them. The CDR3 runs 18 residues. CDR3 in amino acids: CASTYRAFQGPNKETQYF. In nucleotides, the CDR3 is TGTGCCAGTACCTATAGGGCCTTTCAGGGGCCAAATAAAGAGACCCAGTACTTC.

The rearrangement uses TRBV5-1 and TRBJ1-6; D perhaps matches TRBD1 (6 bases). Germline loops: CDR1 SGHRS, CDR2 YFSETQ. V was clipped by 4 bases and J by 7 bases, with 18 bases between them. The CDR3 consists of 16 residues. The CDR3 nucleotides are TGCGCCAGCAGCGTCGGGACACTCACAGGAAATTCACCCCTCCACTTT. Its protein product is CASSVGTLTGNSPLHF.

Here the CDR3 DNA reads TGTGCCAGCAGACTCCTGGGCGGGGATGAGCAGTTCTTC. This sequence encodes CASRLLGGDEQFF. The gene calls are TRBV27 and TRBJ2-1; D possibly corresponds to TRBD2 (6 bases). The CDR3 sequence is 13 residues long. Germline lookup yields CDR1 MNHEY and CDR2 SMNVEV (reference sequence). V was pared by 6 bases and J by 8 bases, with 14 bases between.

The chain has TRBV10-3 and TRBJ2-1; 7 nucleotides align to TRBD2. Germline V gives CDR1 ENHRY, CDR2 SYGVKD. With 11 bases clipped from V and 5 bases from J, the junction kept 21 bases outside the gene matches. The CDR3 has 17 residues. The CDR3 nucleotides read TGTGCCGTCACACCCTTTCTTCGGGGGGACCCGAACAATGAGCAGTTCTTC. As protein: CAVTPFLRGDPNNEQFF.

This chain's CDR3 is CASSSGGGINEKLFF. For the CDR3, the DNA is TGTGCCAGCAGCTCGGGTGGAGGGATTAATGAAAAACTGTTTTTT. This chain links TRBV11-2 with TRBJ1-4, with D hard to call. The V end was cut by 4 bases, the J end by 4 bases, with 13 bases between. CDR3 length equals 15 residues. Germline loops: CDR1 SGHAT, CDR2 FQNNGV.

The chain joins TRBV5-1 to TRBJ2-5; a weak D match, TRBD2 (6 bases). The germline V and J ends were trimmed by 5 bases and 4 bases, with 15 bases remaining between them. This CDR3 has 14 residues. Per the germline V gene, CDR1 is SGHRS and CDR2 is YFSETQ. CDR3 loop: CASSGGKGGETQYF. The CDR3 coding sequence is TGCGCCAGCAGTGGGGGGAAAGGAGGAGAGACCCAGTACTTC. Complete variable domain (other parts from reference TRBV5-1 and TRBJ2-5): KAGVTQTPRYLIKTRGQQVTLSCSPISGHRSVSWYQQTPGQGLQFLFEYFSETQRNKGNFPGRFSGRQFSNSRSEMNVSTLELGDSALYLCASSGGKGGETQYFGPGTRLLVL.

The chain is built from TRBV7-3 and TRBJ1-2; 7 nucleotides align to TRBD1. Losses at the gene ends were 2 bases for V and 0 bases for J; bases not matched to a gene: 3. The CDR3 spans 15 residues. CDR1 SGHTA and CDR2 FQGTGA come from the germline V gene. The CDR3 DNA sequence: TGTGCCAGCAGCTTAGAAGGGGGCCCTAACTATGGCTACACCTTC. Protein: CASSLEGGPNYGYTF.

The CDR3 region is CATSRDRPYEQYF. The CDR3 DNA reads as TGTGCCACCAGCCGGGACAGGCCCTACGAGCAGTACTTC. The chain joins TRBV6-1 to TRBJ2-7; 8 nucleotides align to TRBD1. The germline CDR1 and CDR2 sequences are MNHNS and SASEGT. The V and J ends lost 10 bases and 2 bases, in that order; junction bases with no gene match: 7. CDR3 length equals 13 residues.